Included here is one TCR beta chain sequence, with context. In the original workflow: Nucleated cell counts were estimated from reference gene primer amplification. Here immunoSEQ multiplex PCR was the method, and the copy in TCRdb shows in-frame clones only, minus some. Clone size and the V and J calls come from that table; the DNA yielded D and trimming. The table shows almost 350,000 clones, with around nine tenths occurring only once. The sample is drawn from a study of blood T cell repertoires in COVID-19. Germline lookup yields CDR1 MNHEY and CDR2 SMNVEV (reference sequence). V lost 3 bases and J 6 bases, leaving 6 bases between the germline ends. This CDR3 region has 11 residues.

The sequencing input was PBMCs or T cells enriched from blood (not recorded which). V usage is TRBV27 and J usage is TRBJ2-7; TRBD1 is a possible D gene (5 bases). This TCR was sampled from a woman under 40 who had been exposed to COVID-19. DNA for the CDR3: TGTGCCAGCAGTTTTGGGGCCGAGCAGTACTTC. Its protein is CASSFGAEQYF.